The sequence of this T cell receptor (beta chain) was determined in a study of OX40 agonist ivuxolimab in advanced cancers. Clones were read by immunoSEQ multiplex PCR, and TCRdb kept only the in-frame ones, dropping some. The table records under 20,000 clones, 83% of them present only once. Germline V gene sequence: CDR1 MNHNY, CDR2 SVGAGI (reference sequence). The CDR3 spans 12 residues. V shed 8 bases and J shed 0 bases, with 8 bases lying between them. The starting material was CD4+ or CD8+ T cells sorted from blood, obtained in a trial of the OX40 agonist ivuxolimab. This chain connects TRBV6-6 to TRBJ2-7; D call uncertain. The receptor comes from an adult with an advanced solid tumor such as melanoma, head and neck, liver or kidney cancer. CDR3 bases: TGTGCCAGCGGGGAACGCTCCTACGAGCAGTACTTC. As protein: CASGERSYEQYF.